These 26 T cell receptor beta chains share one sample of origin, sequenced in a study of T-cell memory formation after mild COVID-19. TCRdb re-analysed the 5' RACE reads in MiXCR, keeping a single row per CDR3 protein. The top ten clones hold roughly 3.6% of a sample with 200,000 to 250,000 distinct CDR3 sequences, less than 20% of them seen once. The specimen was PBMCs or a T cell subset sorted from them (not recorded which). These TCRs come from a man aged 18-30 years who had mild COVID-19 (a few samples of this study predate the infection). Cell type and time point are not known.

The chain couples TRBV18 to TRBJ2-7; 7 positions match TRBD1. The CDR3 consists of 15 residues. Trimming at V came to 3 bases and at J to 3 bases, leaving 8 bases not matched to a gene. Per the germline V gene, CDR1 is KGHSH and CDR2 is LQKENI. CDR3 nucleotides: TGTGCCAGCTCACCCACCCCCCAGGGGGACTACGAGCAGTACGTC. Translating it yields CASSPTPQGDYEQYV.

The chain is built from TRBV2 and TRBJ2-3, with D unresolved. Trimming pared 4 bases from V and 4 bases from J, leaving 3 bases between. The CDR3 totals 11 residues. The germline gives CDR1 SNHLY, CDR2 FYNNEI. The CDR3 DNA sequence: TGTGCCAGCAGTGTCCCAGATACGCAGTATTTT. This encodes CASSVPDTQYF.

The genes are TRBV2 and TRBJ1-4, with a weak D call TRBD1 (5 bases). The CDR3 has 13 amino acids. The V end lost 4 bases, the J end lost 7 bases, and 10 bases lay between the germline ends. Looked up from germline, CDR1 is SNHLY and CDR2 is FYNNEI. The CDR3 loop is CASSGDGAEKLFF. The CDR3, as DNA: TGTGCCAGCAGTGGCGACGGGGCTGAAAAACTGTTTTTT.

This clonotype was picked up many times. The CDR3 nucleotides read TGTGCCAGCAGCTTGGGGGTATTGGACGAGCAGTACTTC. It codes for CASSLGVLDEQYF. The gene calls are TRBV7-9 and TRBJ2-7; possibly TRBD1 or TRBD2 for D (5 bases each). The length of the CDR3 is 13 residues. Germline loops: CDR1 SEHNR, CDR2 FQNEAQ (reference sequence). V lost 3 bases and J lost 5, with 11 bases in between.

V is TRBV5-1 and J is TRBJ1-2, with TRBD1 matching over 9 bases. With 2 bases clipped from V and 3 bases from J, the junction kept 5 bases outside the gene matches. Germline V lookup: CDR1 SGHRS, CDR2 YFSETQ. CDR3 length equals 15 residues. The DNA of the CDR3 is TGCGCCAGCAGCTTTGGACAGGGGAGCGACTATGGCTACACCTTC. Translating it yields CASSFGQGSDYGYTF.

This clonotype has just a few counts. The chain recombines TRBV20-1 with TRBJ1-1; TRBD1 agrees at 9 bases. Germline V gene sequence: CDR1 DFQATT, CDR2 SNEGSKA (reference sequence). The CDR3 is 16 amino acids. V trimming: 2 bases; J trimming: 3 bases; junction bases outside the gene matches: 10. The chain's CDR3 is CSARPTGGGGYTEAFF. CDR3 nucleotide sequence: TGCAGTGCTAGACCAACAGGGGGCGGCGGGTACACTGAAGCTTTCTTT.

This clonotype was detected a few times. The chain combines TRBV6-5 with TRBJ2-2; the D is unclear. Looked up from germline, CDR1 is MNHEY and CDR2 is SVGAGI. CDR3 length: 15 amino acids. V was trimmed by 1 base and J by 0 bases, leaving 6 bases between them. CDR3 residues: CASSYFGANTGELFF. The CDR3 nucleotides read TGTGCCAGCAGTTACTTTGGAGCGAACACCGGGGAGCTGTTTTTT.

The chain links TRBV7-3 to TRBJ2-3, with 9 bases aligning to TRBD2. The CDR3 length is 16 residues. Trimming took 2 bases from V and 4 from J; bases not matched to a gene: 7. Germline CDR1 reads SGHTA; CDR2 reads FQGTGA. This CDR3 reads CASSLSGGGVADTQYF. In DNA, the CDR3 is TGTGCCAGCAGCTTATCGGGCGGGGGGGTCGCAGATACGCAGTATTTT.

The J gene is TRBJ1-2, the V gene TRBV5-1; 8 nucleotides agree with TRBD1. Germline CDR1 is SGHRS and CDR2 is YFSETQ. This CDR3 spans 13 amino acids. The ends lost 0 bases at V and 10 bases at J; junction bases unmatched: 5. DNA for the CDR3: TGCGCCAGCAGCTTGGCGGCAGGGGGCGTCTACACCTTC. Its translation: CASSLAAGGVYTF.

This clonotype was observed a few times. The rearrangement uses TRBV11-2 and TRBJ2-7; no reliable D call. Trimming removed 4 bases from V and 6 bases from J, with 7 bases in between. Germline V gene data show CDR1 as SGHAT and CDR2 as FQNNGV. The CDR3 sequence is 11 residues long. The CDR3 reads CASSSQVEQYF. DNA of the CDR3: TGTGCCAGCAGCTCGCAGGTCGAGCAGTACTTC.

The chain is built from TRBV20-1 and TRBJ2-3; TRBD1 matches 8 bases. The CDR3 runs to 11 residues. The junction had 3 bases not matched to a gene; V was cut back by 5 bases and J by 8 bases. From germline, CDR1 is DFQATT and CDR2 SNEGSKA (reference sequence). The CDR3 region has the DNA TGCAGTGCTGACAGGGGTACTACGCAGTATTTT. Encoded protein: CSADRGTTQYF.

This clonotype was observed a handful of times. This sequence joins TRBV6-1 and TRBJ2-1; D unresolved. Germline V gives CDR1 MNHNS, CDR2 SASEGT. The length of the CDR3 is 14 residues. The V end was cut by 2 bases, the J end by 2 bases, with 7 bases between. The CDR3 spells CASSESSAYNEQFF. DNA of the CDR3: TGTGCCAGCAGTGAAAGTTCAGCCTACAATGAGCAGTTCTTC.

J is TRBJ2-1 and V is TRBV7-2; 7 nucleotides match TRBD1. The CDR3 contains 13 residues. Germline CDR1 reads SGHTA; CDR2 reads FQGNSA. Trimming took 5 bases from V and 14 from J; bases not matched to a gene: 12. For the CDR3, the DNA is TGTGCCAGCAGCCTCCGGGACAGCTCCAAAAAGTTCTTC. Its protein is CASSLRDSSKKFF.

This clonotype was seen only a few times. The CDR3 region is CSAHPRQNGNTEAFF. The CDR3 nucleotides are TGCAGTGCCCATCCCCGACAGAACGGGAACACTGAAGCTTTCTTT. This sequence joins TRBV20-1 and TRBJ1-1, with D perhaps TRBD1 (5 bases). V shed 6 bases and J shed 1 base, with 18 bases lying between them. The CDR3 sequence is 15 residues long. Germline CDR1 and CDR2: DFQATT and SNEGSKA (reference sequence).

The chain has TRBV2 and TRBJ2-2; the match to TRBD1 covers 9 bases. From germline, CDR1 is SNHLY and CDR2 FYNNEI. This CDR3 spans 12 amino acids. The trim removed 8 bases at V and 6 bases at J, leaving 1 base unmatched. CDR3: CASGQGPGELFF. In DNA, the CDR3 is TGTGCCAGCGGACAGGGGCCCGGGGAGCTGTTTTTT.

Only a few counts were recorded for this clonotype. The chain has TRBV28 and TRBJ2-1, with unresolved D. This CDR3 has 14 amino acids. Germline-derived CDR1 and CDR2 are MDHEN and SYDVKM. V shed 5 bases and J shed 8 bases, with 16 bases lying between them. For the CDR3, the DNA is TGTGCCAGCAGTCCCCCCACCGGACGGGATGAGCAGTTCTTC. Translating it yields CASSPPTGRDEQFF.

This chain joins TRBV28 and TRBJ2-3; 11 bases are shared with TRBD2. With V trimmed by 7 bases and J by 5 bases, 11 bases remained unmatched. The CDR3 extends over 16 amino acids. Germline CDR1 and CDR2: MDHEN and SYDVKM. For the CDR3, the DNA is TGTGCCAGCACCCAACTGGGGACTAGCGGACAAGATACGCAGTATTTT. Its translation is CASTQLGTSGQDTQYF.

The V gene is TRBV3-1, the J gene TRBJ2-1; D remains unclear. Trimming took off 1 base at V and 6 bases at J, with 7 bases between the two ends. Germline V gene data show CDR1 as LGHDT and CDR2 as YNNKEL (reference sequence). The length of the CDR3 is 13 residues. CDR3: CASSQAHFNEQFF. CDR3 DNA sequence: TGTGCCAGCAGCCAAGCCCATTTCAATGAGCAGTTCTTC.

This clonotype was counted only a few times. Here the CDR3 DNA reads TGTGCCAGCAGTCACGGGGGGCAGGGCACCCGGAACACTGAAGCTTTCTTT. Amino acids: CASSHGGQGTRNTEAFF. The V and J genes are TRBV3-1 and TRBJ1-1, with a tentative D call TRBD1 (6 bases). Germline V lookup: CDR1 LGHDT, CDR2 YNNKEL (reference sequence). The CDR3 length is 17 residues. Trimming took off 6 bases at V and 1 base at J, with 21 bases between the two ends. The full variable domain, with the rest looked up from reference TRBV3-1 and TRBJ1-1, is DTAVSQTPKYLVTQMGNDKSIKCEQNLGHDTMYWYKQDSKKFLKIMFSYNNKELIINETVPNRFSPKSPDKAHLNLHINSLELGDSAVYFCASSHGGQGTRNTEAFFGQGTRLTVV.

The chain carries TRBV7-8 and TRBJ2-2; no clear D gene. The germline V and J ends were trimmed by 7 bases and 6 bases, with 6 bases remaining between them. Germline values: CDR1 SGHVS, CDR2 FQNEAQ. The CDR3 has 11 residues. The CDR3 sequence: CASTPPGELFF. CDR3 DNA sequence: TGTGCCAGCACCCCTCCCGGGGAGCTGTTTTTT.

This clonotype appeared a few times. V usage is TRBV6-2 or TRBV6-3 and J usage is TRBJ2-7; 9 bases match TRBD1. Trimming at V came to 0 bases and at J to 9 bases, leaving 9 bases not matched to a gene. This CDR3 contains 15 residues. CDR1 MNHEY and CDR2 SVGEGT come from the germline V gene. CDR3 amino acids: CASSYSGTGSPWQYF. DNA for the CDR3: TGTGCCAGCAGTTACTCGGGGACAGGGTCCCCTTGGCAGTACTTC.

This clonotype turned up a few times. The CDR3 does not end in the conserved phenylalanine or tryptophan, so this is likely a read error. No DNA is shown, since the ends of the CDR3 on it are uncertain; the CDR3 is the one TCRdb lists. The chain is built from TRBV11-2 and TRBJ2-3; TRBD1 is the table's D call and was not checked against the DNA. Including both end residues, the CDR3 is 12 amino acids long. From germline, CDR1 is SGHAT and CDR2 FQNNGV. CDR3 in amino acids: CASSLGWGAVGI.

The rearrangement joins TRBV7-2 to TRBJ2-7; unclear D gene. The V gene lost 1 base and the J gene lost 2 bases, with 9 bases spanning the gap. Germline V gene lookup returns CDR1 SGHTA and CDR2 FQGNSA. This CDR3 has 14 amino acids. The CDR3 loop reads CASSLGPGTYEQYF. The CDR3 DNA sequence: TGTGCCAGCAGCTTAGGGCCCGGAACCTACGAGCAGTACTTC.

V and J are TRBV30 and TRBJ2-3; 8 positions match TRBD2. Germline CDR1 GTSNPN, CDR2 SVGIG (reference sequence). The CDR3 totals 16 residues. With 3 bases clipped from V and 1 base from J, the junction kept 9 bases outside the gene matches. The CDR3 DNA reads TGTGCCTGGAGCCCAATCCCGGGGGGGGGCACAGATACGCAGTATTTT. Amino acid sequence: CAWSPIPGGGTDTQYF.

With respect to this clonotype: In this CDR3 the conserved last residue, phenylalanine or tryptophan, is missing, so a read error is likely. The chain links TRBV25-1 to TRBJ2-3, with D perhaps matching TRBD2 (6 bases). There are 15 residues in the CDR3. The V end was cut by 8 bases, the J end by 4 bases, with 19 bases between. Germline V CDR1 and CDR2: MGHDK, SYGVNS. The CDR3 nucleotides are TGTGCCAGCGGCAACCCGGGTACGGGGGCAGATACGCAGTATCTT. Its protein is CASGNPGTGADTQYL.

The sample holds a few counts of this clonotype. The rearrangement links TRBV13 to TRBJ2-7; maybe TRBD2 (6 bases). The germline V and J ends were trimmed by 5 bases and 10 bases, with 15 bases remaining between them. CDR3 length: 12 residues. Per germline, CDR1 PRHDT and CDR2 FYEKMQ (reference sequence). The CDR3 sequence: CASSPGLGTQYF. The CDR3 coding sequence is TGTGCCAGCAGCCCCGGGTTGGGGACTCAGTACTTC.